This TCR beta chain is drawn from a study of PD-1 blockade in classical Hodgkin lymphoma (TCRdb year 2020). In terms of the full investigation: Nivolumab dosing was 3 mg/kg intravenously every 2 weeks, continuing until either disease progression or unacceptable toxicity. The study used TCR beta sequencing and CyTOF to define a peripheral blood immune signature of response to PD-1 blockade in classical Hodgkin lymphoma.

What the authors observed across the whole study: By C4D1, a significant rise was seen in CD4+ TCR diversity but not in CD8+ TCR diversity (p=0.0027 vs p=0.16), and the rise was most apparent among complete responders (p=0.02). Among trial patients, those achieving complete response had baseline diversity similar to that of newly diagnosed patients, while diversity was significantly lower in partial responders and progressors. Lower diversity was observed in patients in whom nivolumab was started less than 1 year after ASCT, and these patients were excluded from later analyses so that confounding by immune reconstitution would be avoided. Only a single clinical trial cohort was studied, and what caused the repertoire differences, possibly disease activity or prior therapy, remained undefined. Baseline TCR diversity was reported to be lower in newly diagnosed patients than in healthy donors, and even lower in relapsed/refractory patients.

Genomic DNA was extracted with the Qiagen DNeasy kit from unsorted PBMCs and from negatively selected CD4+ and CD8+ fractions. TCR beta CDR3 regions were amplified by immunoSEQ multiplex PCR using primers annealing to V and J segments. A synthetic immune receptor repertoire was used to minimize amplification bias, and remaining bias was computationally removed after sequencing. In the original analysis: Custom Python scripts were used to quantify repertoire diversity as the Shannon entropy index. Unsorted, CD4+ and CD8+ repertoires were analyzed separately, except for combined analyses in which CD4+ and CD8+ sequences were merged in silico. Clonal expansion was defined as a frequency increase of at least 2-fold after treatment compared with C1D1, and clones undetected at baseline were assigned a pseudocount of 0.5. Singleton clones were defined as clones with 0 or 1 copy at C1D1, and non-singleton clones were defined as clones with 2 or more copies. By matching protein sequences in sorted samples from the same patient, clones expanded in unsorted samples were annotated as CD4+, CD8+ or unknown. Wilcoxon tests on paired samples were used to test diversity changes from C1D1 to C4D1. The clones in this table, taken by TCRdb from immuneACCESS, are in-frame only. Not every clone is retained; where verified, under half of the shortfall comes from an unresolved V gene, and the cause of the rest is unknown. V and J calls and clone size are as listed in that table; D and trimming were resolved from the DNA. For this sample there are about 35,000 clones; 69% appear just once. 13% to 15% of the sample belongs to the ten largest clones.

Per the germline V gene, MNHEY is the CDR1 and SVGAGI is the CDR2. V is cut by 6 bases and J by 2 bases, and the space between the germline ends is 16 bases. From the cysteine up to the phenylalanine, the CDR3 has a length of 15 residues. Only the CDR3 region is kept as DNA, spanning 45 bases read in frame from base 1. What the time point label conveys for this sample: cycle 2 day 1 (C2D1) of nivolumab. All trial patients had relapsed after autologous stem cell transplantation, with cohorts A, B and C differing in prior brentuximab vedotin exposure. The trial cohort included 45 to 65 patients with relapsed/refractory classical Hodgkin lymphoma, and each patient had a best overall response of complete response, partial response or progressive disease. In the multi-cohort phase II CheckMate 205 trial, trial patients received single-agent nivolumab. An independent review committee assessed best overall response by applying the 2007 International Working Group response criteria. PBMCs from the trial were collected at three points: immediately before nivolumab initiation (C1D1), and during therapy at cycle 2 day 1 and cycle 4 day 1. Peripheral blood was collected in 8 mL Vacutainer Cell Preparation Tubes, from which PBMCs were isolated by centrifugation and then cryopreserved.

Comment on this clone: Its antigen has not been determined. Within one base of it there is no much larger clone, and no base qualities were kept.

The receptor's source is a human donor with classical Hodgkin lymphoma. Here the chain combines TRBV6-5 and TRBJ1-1; TRBD1 is a weak D gene call, 5 bases matching. The sample was peripheral blood mononuclear cells (PBMCs), taken before the second cycle of nivolumab. The bases read TGTGCCAGCAGCCGGGACTTCAGGGCCAACACTGAAGCTTTCTTT. Its protein product is CASSRDFRANTEAFF.